This T cell receptor (beta chain) is drawn from a study of graft-versus-host responses after intestinal transplantation. Overall study results and limits: Analysis identified GvH clones in recipient marrow, with some appearing first in ileum or blood.

Concerning this clone: Its antigen is not identified.

V lost 4 bases and J lost 5; bases outside the gene matches: 9. The CDR3 extends over 16 amino acids. In germline, CDR1 is SGDLS, CDR2 YYNGEE. TCRdb's table, derived via immunoSEQ multiplex PCR, lists solely in-frame clones and lacks some. The profile shows approximately 94,000 clones, 87% of them singletons. The clonotype was recovered from a human donor who was the organ donor for an intestinal transplant. The genes are TRBV9 and TRBJ2-2, with 9 bases fitting TRBD2. Material: unstimulated CD4+ T cells sorted from spleen or lymph node cells, obtained before transplant. CDR3 in DNA: TGTGCCAGCAGCCCCCGGGGCGGGGGGGCGACCGGGGAGCTGTTTTTT. As protein: CASSPRGGGATGELFF.